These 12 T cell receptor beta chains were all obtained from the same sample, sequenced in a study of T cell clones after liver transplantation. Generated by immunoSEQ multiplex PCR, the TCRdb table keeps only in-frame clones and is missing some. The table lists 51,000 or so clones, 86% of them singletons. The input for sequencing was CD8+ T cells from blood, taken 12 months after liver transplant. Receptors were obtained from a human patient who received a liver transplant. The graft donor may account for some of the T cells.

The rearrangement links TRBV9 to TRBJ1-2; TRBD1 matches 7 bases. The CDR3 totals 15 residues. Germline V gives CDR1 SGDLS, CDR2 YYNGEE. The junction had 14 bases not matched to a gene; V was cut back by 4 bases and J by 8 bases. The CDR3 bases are TGTGCCAGCAGCCCGGGACAGTCCCTGGACAGAGGCTACACCTTC. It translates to CASSPGQSLDRGYTF.

The CDR3 loop reads CASSPRPSGTDTQYF. CDR3 nucleotide sequence: TGTGCCAGCAGCCCACGGCCTAGCGGGACGGATACGCAGTATTTT. The chain uses TRBV11-1 and TRBJ2-3; TRBD2 matches at 9 bases. J was trimmed by 6 bases and V by 5 bases; bases with no gene match: 9. This CDR3 region has 15 residues. Germline values: CDR1 SGHAT, CDR2 FQDESV (reference sequence). Using reference TRBV11-1 and TRBJ2-3 for the parts outside the CDR3, the full variable domain is EAEVAQSPRYKITEKSQAVAFWCDPISGHATLYWYRQILGQGPELLVQFQDESVVDDSQLPKDRFSAERLKGVDSTLKIQPAELGDSAMYLCASSPRPSGTDTQYFGPGTRLTVL.

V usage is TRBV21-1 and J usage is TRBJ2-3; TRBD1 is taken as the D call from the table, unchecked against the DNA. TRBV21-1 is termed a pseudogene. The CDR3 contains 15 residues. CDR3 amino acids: CASSKLGQHTDTQYF. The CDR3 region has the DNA TGTGCCAGCAGCAAACTCGGACAGCACACAGATACGCAGTATTTT.

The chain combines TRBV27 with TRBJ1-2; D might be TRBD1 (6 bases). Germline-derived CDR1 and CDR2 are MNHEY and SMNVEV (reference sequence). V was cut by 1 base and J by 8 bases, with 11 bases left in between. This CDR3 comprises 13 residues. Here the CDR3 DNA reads TGTGCCAGCAGTTTATTGCAGGGGCACGGCTACACCTTC. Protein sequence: CASSLLQGHGYTF.

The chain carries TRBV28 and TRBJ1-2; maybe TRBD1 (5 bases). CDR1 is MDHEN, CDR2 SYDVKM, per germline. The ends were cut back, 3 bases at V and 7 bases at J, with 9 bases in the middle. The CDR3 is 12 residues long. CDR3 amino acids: CASSLEGFGYTF. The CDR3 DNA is TGTGCCAGCAGTTTGGAGGGGTTTGGCTACACCTTC.

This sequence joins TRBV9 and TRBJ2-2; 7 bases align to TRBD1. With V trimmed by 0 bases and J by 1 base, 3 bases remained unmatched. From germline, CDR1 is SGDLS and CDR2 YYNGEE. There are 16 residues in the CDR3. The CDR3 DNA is TGTGCCAGCAGCGTAGAGGGGGCCCTGAACACCGGGGAGCTGTTTTTT. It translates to CASSVEGALNTGELFF.

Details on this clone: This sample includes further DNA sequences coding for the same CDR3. The CDR3 nucleotides read TGTGCCAGCAGGCCTAGCGGGACCTACGAGCAGTACTTC. Protein: CASRPSGTYEQYF. The chain carries TRBV27 and TRBJ2-7, with TRBD2 identical over 9 bases. With V trimmed by 6 bases and J by 2 bases, 2 bases remained unmatched. This CDR3 comprises 13 residues. In germline, CDR1 is MNHEY, CDR2 SMNVEV (reference sequence).

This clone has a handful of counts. DNA of the CDR3: TGTGCCAGCAGTTTACTGGGACGGGGCCACGAGCAGTACTTC. Amino acids: CASSLLGRGHEQYF. The chain uses TRBV27 and TRBJ2-7; D could derive from TRBD1 or TRBD2 (5 bases each). Looked up from germline, CDR1 is MNHEY and CDR2 is SMNVEV (reference sequence). CDR3 length: 14 residues. The ends were cut back, 2 bases at V and 5 bases at J, with 13 bases in the middle.

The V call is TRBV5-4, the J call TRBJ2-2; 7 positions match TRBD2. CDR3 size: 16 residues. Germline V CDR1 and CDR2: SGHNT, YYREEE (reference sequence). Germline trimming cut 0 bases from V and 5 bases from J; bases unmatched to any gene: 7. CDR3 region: CASSLDGGSPTGELFF. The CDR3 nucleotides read TGTGCCAGCAGCTTGGACGGCGGGAGCCCGACCGGGGAGCTGTTTTTT.

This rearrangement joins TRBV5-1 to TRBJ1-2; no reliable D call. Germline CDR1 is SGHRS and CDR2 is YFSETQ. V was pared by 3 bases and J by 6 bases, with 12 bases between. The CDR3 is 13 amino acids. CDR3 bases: TGCGCCAGCAGCTCCGGATTTGCGGATGGCTACACCTTC. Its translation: CASSSGFADGYTF.

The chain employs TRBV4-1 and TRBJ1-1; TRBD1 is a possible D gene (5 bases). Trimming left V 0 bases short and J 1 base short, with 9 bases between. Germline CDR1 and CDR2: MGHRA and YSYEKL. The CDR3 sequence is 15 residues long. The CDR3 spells CASSQDGQGNTEAFF. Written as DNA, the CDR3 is TGCGCCAGCAGCCAAGATGGCCAGGGGAACACTGAAGCTTTCTTT.

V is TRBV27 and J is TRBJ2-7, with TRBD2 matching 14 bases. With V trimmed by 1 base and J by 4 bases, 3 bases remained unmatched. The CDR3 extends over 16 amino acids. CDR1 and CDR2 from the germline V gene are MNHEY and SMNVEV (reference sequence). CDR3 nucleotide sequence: TGTGCCAGCAGTTTATGGCGGACTAGCGGGAGGTACGAGCAGTACTTC. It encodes CASSLWRTSGRYEQYF.